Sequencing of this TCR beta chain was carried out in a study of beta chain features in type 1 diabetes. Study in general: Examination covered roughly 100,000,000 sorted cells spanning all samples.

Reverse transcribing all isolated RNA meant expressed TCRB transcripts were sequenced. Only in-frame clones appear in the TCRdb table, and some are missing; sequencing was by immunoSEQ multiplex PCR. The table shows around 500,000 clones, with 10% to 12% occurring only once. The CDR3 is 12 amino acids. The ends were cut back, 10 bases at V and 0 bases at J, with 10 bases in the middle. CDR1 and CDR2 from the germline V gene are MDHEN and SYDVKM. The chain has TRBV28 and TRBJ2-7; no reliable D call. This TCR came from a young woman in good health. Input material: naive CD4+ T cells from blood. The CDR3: CAIGSLSYEQYV. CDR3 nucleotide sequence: TGTGCCATAGGGTCCCTCTCCTACGAGCAGTACGTC.